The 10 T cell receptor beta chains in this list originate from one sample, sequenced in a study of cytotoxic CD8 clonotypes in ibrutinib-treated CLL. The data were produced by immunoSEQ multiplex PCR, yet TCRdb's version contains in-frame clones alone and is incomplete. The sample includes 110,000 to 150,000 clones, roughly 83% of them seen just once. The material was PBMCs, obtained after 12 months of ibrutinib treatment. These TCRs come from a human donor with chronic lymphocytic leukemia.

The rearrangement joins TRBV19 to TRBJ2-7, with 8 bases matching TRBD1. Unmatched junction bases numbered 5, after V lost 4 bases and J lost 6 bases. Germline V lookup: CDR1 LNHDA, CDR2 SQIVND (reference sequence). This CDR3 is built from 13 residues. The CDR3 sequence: CASSNLQGGEQYF. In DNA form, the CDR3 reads TGTGCCAGTAGTAACTTACAGGGGGGCGAGCAGTACTTC.

The CDR3 is CASSLLPGRGDSNQPQHF. The CDR3 nucleotides read TGTGCCAGCAGTTTATTGCCAGGGCGGGGTGATAGCAATCAGCCCCAGCATTTT. The gene calls are TRBV27 and TRBJ1-5, with TRBD1 as a possible D gene (5 bases). The V end was cut by 1 base, the J end by 0 bases, with 16 bases between. This CDR3 region has 18 residues. Germline V gene data show CDR1 as MNHEY and CDR2 as SMNVEV (reference sequence).

This CDR3 is CASSPDAGLAGKNIQYF. DNA of the CDR3: TGCGCCAGCAGCCCAGATGCGGGACTAGCGGGGAAAAACATTCAGTACTTC. The chain has TRBV4-3 and TRBJ2-4; 13 positions match TRBD2. This CDR3 has 17 residues. The J segment lost 4 bases and the V segment lost 4 bases, leaving 7 bases of the junction unmatched. Germline V gene lookup returns CDR1 LGHNA and CDR2 YSLEER.

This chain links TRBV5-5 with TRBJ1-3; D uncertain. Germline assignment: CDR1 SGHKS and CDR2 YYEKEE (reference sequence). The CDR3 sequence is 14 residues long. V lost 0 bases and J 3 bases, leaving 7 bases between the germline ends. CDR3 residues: CASSLEYSGNTIYF. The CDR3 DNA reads TGTGCCAGCAGCTTGGAGTACAGTGGAAACACCATATATTTT.

Here the CDR3 reads CASSPQTGPGNTIYF. The CDR3, as DNA: TGTGCCAGCAGCCCCCAGACAGGGCCAGGAAACACCATATATTTT. This sequence joins TRBV7-2 and TRBJ1-3; 7 bases line up with TRBD1. CDR1 SGHTA and CDR2 FQGNSA come from the germline V gene. The J segment lost 4 bases and the V segment lost 5 bases, leaving 8 bases of the junction unmatched. The CDR3 sequence is 15 residues long. Looking up the rest from reference TRBV7-2 and TRBJ1-3 gives the full variable domain: GAGVSQSPSNKVTEKGKDVELRCDPISGHTALYWYRQSLGQGLEFLIYFQGNSAPDKSGLPSDRFSAERTGGSVSTLTIQRTQQEDSAVYLCASSPQTGPGNTIYFGEGSWLTVV.

The CDR3 loop reads CASSQGLAGGQGFF. DNA for the CDR3: TGTGCCAGCAGCCAAGGACTAGCGGGAGGGCAGGGGTTCTTC. The J gene is TRBJ2-1, the V gene TRBV7-9; 15 bases align to TRBD2. The germline gives CDR1 SEHNR, CDR2 FQNEAQ (reference sequence). V was pared by 5 bases and J by 15 bases, with 8 bases of the junction left unmatched. The CDR3 sequence is 14 residues long.

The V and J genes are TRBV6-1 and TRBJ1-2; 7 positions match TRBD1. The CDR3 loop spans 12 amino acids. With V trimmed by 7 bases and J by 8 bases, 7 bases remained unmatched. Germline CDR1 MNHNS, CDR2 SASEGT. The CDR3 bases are TGTGCCAGCAATGGCAGGGGGGAAGGCTACACCTTC. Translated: CASNGRGEGYTF.

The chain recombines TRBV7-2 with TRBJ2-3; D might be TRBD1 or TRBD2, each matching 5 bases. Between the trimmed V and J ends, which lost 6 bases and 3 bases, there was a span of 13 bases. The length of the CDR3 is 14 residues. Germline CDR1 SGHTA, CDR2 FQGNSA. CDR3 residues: CASRTVGETDTQYF. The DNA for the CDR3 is TGTGCCAGCAGAACCGTGGGGGAAACAGATACGCAGTATTTT.

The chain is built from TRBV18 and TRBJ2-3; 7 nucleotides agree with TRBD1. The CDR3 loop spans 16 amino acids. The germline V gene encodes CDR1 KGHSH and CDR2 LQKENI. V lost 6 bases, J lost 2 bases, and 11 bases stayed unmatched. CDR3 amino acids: CASSRRDSEYTDTQYF. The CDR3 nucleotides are TGTGCCAGCTCCCGAAGGGACAGCGAATACACAGATACGCAGTATTTT.

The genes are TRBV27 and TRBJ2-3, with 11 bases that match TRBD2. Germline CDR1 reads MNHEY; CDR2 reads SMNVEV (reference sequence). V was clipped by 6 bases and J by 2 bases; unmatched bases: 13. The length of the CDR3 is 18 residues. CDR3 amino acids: CASSRSRLAGGVTDTQYF. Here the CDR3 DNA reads TGTGCCAGCAGCCGTAGTCGGCTAGCGGGAGGAGTCACAGATACGCAGTATTTT.